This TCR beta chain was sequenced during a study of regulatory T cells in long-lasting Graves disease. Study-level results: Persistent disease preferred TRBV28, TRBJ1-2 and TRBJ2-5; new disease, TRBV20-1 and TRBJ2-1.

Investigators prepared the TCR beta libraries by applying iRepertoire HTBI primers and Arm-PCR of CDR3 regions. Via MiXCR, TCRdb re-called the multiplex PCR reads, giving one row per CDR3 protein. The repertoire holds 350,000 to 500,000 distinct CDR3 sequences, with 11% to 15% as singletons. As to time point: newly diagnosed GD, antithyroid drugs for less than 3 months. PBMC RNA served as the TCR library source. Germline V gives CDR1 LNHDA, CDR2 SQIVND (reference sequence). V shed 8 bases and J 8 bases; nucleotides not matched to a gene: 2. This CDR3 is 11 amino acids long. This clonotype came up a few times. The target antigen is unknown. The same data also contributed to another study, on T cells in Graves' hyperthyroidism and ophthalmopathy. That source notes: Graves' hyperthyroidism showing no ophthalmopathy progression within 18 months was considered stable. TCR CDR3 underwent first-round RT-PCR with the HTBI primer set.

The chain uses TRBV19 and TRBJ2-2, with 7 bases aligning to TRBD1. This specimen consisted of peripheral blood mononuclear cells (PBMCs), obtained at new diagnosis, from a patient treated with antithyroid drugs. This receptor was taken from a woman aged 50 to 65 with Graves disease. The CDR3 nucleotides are TGTGCCAGTGAGGGGGCAGGGGAGCTGTTTTTT. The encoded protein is CASEGAGELFF.